The sample holds a few counts of the clone carrying this T cell receptor (beta chain). Its antigen is undetermined. The data are from a study of cytomegalovirus exposure and HLA in healthy donors. The PCR was carried out with 60 Vbeta primers and 13 Jbeta primers. The protocol was immunoSEQ multiplex PCR, while the TCRdb copy is restricted to in-frame clones and leaves out a portion. The table includes 150,000 or so clones, approximately 85% detected once. The donors were healthy bone marrow donors. Overall study results and limits: Presence/absence analyses assumed roughly uniform sequencing depth across donors. A later analysis showed HLA-associated TCR beta chains outstripping equally common others in clonal expansion. Cytomegalovirus-associated TCR beta chains were listed, numbering 150 to 200.

The germline V and J ends were trimmed by 2 bases and 4 bases, with 15 bases remaining between them. This CDR3 is 15 amino acids long. CDR1 and CDR2 (germline): MNHEY, SVGAGI. This receptor was taken from a man between 18 and 35 years old in good health and CMV-seropositive. The rearrangement links TRBV6-5 to TRBJ2-7, with D perhaps TRBD2 (5 bases). The specimen was PBMCs. CDR3 bases: TGTGCCAGCAGTTACGGGGAGACCAGAAGTTACGAGCAGTACTTC. This translates into CASSYGETRSYEQYF.